This TCR beta chain was captured in a study of blood T cell repertoires in COVID-19. Study information: Sample material is recorded as cDNA or gDNA derived from T cells, B-cell-depleted T cells, or PBMCs.

This CDR3 has 13 residues. Trimming took off 3 bases at V and 1 base at J, with 7 bases between the two ends. Germline V gene data show CDR1 as LGHDT and CDR2 as YNNKEL (reference sequence). TCRdb keeps only in-frame clones here, not all; method: immunoSEQ multiplex PCR. The sample lists 350,000 to 550,000 clones, around 89% seen once, with 4.3% in the top ten. Sequencing input: peripheral blood. The genes are TRBV3-1 (or the pseudogene TRBV3-2) and TRBJ2-7; D not certain. This sequence originates from a woman in her twenties or thirties with acute or convalescent COVID-19. CDR3 loop: CASSHGGSYEQYF. The CDR3 coding sequence is TGTGCCAGCAGCCATGGCGGTTCCTACGAGCAGTACTTC.